This T cell receptor (beta chain) is from a study of CD8 T cells in ankylosing spondylitis. Molecular-barcoded quantitative 5'-RACE produced these TCR beta libraries. One entry per CDR3 protein, called by TCRdb with MiXCR from the 5' RACE reads. The table records 250,000 to 350,000 distinct CDR3 sequences, around 8% of them present only once. This CDR3 contains 14 residues. Per germline, CDR1 SGHRS and CDR2 YFSETQ. Trimming took off 3 bases at V and 11 bases at J, with 17 bases between the two ends. About this clonotype: The antigen remains unidentified.

General study results and limits: One TCR beta motif, made up of 7 or 8 highly homologous variants, appeared characteristic of ankylosing spondylitis blood. Matched ankylosing spondylitis synovial fluid reportedly contained a significantly enriched population of disease-linked clones. With a CD8+ phenotype, disease-linked clones were relatively rare in peripheral blood.

The rearrangement links TRBV5-1 to TRBJ1-4; perhaps TRBD1 as D (5 bases). The sample comprised blood, either unsorted or a sorted T cell fraction (not recorded which). The sequence derives from a male donor with ankylosing spondylitis. This CDR3 is CASSWMIGGRKLFF. In DNA, the CDR3 is TGCGCCAGCAGCTGGATGATTGGGGGACGGAAACTGTTTTTT.